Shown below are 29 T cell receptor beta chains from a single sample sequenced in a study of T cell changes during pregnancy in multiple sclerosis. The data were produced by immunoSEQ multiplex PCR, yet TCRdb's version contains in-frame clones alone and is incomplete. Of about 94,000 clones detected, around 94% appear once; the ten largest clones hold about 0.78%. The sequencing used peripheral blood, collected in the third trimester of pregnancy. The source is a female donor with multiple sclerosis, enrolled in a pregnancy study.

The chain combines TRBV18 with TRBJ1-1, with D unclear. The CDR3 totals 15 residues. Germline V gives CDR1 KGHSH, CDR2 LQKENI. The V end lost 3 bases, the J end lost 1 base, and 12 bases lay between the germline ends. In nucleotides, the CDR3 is TGTGCCAGCTCACCGGTCGACACCCGGAACACTGAAGCTTTCTTT. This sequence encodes CASSPVDTRNTEAFF.

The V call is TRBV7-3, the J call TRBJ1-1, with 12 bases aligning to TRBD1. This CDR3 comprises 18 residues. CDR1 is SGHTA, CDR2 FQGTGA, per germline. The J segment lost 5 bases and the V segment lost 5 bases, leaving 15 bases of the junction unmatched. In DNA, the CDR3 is TGTGCCAGCAGCGAAATTGGGGGGACAGGGGGCTTTGGGACTGAAGCTTTCTTT. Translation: CASSEIGGTGGFGTEAFF.

CDR3 amino acids: CASSYTPGEQYF. CDR3 DNA sequence: TGTGCCAGCAGTTACACTCCGGGAGAGCAGTACTTC. The chain combines TRBV6-6 with TRBJ2-7, with a possible D match to TRBD2 (5 bases). Trimming pared 2 bases from V and 7 bases from J, leaving 9 bases between. Per germline, CDR1 MNHNY and CDR2 SVGAGI (reference sequence). The CDR3 consists of 12 residues.

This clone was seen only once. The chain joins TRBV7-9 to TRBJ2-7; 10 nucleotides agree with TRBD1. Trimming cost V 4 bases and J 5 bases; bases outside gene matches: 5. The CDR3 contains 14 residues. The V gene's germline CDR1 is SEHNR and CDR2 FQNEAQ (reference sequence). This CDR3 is CASSSWDRGDEQYF. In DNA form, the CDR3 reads TGTGCCAGCAGCTCCTGGGACAGGGGCGACGAGCAGTACTTC.

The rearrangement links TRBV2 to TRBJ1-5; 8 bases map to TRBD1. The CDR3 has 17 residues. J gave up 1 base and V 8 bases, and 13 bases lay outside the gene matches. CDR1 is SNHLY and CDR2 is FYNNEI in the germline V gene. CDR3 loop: CASGTGTGVPSNQPQHF. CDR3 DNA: TGTGCCAGCGGTACCGGGACAGGAGTACCAAGCAATCAGCCCCAGCATTTT.

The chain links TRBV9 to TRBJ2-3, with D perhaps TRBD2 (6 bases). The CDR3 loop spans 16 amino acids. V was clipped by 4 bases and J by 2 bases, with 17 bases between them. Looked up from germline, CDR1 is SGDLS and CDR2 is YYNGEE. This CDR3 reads CASSPLVSGTTDTQYF. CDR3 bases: TGTGCCAGCAGCCCCCTAGTTAGCGGAACCACAGATACGCAGTATTTT. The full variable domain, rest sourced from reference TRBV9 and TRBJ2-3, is DSGVTQTPKHLITATGQRVTLRCSPRSGDLSVYWYQQSLDQGLQFLIQYYNGEERAKGNILERFSAQQFPDLHSELNLSSLELGDSALYFCASSPLVSGTTDTQYFGPGTRLTVL.

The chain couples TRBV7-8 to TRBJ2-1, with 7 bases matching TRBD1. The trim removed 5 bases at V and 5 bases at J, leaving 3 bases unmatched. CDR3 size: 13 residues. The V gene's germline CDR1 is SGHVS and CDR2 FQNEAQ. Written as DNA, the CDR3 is TGTGCCAGCAGCCCGGGACAGAACAATGAGCAGTTCTTC. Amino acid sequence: CASSPGQNNEQFF.

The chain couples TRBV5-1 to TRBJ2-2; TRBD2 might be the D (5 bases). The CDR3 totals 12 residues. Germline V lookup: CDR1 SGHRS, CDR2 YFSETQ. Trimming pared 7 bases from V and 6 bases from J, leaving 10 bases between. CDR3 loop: CASGPGSGELFF. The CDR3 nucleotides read TGCGCCAGCGGGCCGGGGTCCGGGGAGCTGTTTTTT.

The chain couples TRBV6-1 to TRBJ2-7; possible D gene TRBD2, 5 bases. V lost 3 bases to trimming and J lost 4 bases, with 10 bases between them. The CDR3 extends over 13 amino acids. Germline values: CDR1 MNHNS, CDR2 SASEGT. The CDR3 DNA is TGTGCCAGCAGTGAGAGGGCCCCGTACGAGCAGTACTTC. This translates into CASSERAPYEQYF.

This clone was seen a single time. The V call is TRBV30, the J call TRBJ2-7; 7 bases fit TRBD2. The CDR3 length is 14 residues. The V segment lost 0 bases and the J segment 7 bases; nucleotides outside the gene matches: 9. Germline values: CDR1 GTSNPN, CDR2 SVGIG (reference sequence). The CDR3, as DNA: TGTGCCTGGAGTGTCGGAGCGGGATCTCAAGAGCAGTACTTC. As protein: CAWSVGAGSQEQYF. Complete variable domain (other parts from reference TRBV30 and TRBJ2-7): SQTIHQWPATLVQPVGSPLSLECTVEGTSNPNLYWYRQAAGRGLQLLFYSVGIGQISSEVPQNLSASRPQDRQFILSSKKLLLSDSGFYLCAWSVGAGSQEQYFGPGTRLTVT.

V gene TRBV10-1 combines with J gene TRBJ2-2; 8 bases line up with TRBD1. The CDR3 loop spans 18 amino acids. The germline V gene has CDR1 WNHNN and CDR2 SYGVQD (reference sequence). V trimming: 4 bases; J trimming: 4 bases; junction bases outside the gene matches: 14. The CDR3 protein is CASSAGTGRSRTTGELFF. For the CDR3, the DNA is TGCGCCAGCAGTGCCGGGACAGGCCGTTCACGGACCACCGGGGAGCTGTTTTTT.

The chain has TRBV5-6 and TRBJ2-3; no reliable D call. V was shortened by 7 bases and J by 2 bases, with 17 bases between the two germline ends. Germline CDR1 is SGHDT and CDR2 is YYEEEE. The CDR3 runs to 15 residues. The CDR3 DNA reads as TGTGCCAGCGGGCCCTTGGGTGTTATCACAGATACGCAGTATTTT. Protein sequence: CASGPLGVITDTQYF.

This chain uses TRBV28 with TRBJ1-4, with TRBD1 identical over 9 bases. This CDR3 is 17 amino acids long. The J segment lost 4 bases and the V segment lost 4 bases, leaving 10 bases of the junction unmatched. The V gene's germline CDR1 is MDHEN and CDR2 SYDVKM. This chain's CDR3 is CASSSPRDRELNEKLFF. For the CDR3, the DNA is TGTGCCAGCAGTTCCCCCCGGGACAGGGAACTTAATGAAAAACTGTTTTTT.

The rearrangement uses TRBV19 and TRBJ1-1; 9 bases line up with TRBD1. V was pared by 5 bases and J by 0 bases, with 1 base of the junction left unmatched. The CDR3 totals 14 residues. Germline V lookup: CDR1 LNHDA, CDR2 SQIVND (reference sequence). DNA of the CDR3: TGTGCCAGTAGTGGGACAGGGTTGAACACTGAAGCTTTCTTT. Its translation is CASSGTGLNTEAFF.

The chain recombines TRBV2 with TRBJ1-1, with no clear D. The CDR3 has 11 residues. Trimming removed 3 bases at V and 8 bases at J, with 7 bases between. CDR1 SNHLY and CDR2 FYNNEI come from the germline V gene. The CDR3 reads CASSDRAEAFF. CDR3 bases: TGTGCCAGCAGTGACCGAGCGGAAGCTTTCTTT.

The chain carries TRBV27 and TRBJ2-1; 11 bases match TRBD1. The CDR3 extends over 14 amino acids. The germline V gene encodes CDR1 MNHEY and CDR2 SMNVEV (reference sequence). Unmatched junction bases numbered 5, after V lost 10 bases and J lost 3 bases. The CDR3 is CAIRTGGYYNEQFF. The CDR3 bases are TGTGCCATCCGGACAGGGGGCTACTACAATGAGCAGTTCTTC.

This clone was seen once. The DNA for the CDR3 is TGTGCCAGCAGCTCGTCGCGGGAGTCAGATACGCAGTATTTT. Residues: CASSSSRESDTQYF. This rearrangement joins TRBV7-3 to TRBJ2-3, with TRBD2 matching 7 bases. The CDR3 is made up of 14 amino acids. J was trimmed by 4 bases and V by 4 bases; bases with no gene match: 5. Looked up from germline, CDR1 is SGHTA and CDR2 is FQGTGA.

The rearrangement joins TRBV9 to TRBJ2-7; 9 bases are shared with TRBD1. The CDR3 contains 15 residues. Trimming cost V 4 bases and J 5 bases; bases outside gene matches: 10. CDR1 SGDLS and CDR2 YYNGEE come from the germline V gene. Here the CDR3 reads CASSPIPGQGHEQYF. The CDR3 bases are TGTGCCAGCAGCCCAATCCCGGGACAGGGACACGAGCAGTACTTC.

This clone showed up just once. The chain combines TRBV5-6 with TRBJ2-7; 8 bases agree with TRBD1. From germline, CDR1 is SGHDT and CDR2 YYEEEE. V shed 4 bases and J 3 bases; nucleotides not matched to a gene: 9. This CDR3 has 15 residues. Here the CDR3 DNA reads TGTGCCAGCAGCCCTACAGGGGGTCTAGGCTACGAGCAGTACTTC. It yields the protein CASSPTGGLGYEQYF.

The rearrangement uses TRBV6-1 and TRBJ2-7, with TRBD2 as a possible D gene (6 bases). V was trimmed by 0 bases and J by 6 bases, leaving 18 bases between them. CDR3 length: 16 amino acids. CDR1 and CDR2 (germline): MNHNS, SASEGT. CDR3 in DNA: TGTGCCAGCAGTGAAGCGAGTGGGGGACTGGTGGGCGAGCAGTACTTC. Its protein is CASSEASGGLVGEQYF.

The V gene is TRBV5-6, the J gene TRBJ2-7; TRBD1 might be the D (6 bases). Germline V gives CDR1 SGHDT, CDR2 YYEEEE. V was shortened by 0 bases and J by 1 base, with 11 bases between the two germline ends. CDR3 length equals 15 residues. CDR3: CASSLGPGQSYEQYF. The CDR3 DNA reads TGTGCCAGCAGCTTGGGCCCTGGACAGTCCTACGAGCAGTACTTC.

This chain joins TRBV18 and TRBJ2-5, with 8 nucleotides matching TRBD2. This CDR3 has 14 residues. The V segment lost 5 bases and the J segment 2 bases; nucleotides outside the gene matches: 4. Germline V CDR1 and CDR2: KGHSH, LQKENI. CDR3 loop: CASSALAAQETQYF. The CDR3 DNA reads TGTGCCAGCTCAGCACTAGCGGCACAAGAGACCCAGTACTTC.

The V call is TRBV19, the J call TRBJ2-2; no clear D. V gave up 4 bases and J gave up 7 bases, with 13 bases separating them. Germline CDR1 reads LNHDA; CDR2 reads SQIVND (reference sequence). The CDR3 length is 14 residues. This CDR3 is CASSTPSPIGELFF. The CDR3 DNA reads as TGTGCCAGTAGTACCCCTTCCCCTATCGGGGAGCTGTTTTTT.

CDR3 residues: CASSKTGGHQPQHF. In DNA, the CDR3 is TGTGCCAGCAGCAAAACAGGGGGCCATCAGCCCCAGCATTTT. The chain recombines TRBV7-6 with TRBJ1-5; 9 bases match TRBD1. The V gene's germline CDR1 is SGHVS and CDR2 FNYEAQ. This CDR3 comprises 14 residues. The V segment lost 5 bases and the J segment 5 bases; nucleotides outside the gene matches: 4. The complete variable domain, with remaining parts taken from reference TRBV7-6 and TRBJ1-5, reads GAGVSQSPRYKVTKRGQDVALRCDPISGHVSLYWYRQALGQGPEFLTYFNYEAQQDKSGLPNDRFSAERPEGSISTLTIQRTEQRDSAMYRCASSKTGGHQPQHFGDGTRLSIL.

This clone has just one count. The CDR3 loop reads CASAGGNQPQHF. DNA for the CDR3: TGTGCCAGCGCAGGGGGCAATCAGCCCCAGCATTTT. V is TRBV2 and J is TRBJ1-5, with D tentatively TRBD1 (6 bases). V dropped 8 bases and J dropped 2 bases, with 7 bases sitting between them. Looked up from germline, CDR1 is SNHLY and CDR2 is FYNNEI. The CDR3 spans 12 residues.

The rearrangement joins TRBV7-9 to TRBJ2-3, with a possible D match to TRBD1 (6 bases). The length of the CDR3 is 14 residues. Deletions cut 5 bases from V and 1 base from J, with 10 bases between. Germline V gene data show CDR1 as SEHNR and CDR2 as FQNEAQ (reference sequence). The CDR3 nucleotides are TGTGCCAGCAGCACAGGGAGAGGCACAGATACGCAGTATTTT. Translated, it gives CASSTGRGTDTQYF.

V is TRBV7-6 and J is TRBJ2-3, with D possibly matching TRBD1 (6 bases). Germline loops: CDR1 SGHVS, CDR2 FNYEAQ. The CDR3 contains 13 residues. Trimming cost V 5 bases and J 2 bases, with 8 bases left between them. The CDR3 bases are TGTGCCAGCAGCAGGGGGACCACAGATACGCAGTATTTT. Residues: CASSRGTTDTQYF.

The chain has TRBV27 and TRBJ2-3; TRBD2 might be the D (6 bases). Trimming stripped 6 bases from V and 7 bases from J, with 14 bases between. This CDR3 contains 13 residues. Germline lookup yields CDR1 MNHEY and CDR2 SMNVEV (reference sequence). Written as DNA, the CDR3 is TGTGCCAGCAGCCCCTGGGACTTGAATACGCAGTATTTT. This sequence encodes CASSPWDLNTQYF.

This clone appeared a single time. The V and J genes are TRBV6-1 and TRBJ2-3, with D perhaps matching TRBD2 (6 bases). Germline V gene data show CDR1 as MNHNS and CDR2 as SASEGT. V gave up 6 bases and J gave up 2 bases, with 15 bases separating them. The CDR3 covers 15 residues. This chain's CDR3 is CASSARRDATDTQYF. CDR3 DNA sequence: TGTGCCAGCAGCGCAAGGCGGGACGCCACAGATACGCAGTATTTT.